This TCR beta chain was retrieved from a study of cytomegalovirus exposure and HLA in healthy donors. Overall study results and limits: In an earlier analysis, in around 590 donors, most V segments appeared productive either ~87% or ~30% of the time. Follow-up analysis later connected one missense variant in DCLRE1C with trimming of TCR beta V- and J-genes. By HLA locus, TCR association rates varied in a later analysis, with DRB1 showing the most and HLA-C the fewest.

A multiplex PCR was run with 60 Vbeta primers and 13 Jbeta primers. TCRdb's copy holds only in-frame clones and misses some; the assay was immunoSEQ multiplex PCR. Found here are some 120,000 clones, around 81% of them singletons; the top ten hold 3% to 5%. The CDR3 totals 15 residues. Germline loops: CDR1 SGHDT, CDR2 YYEEEE. The trim removed 4 bases at V and 2 bases at J, leaving 4 bases unmatched. With respect to this clone: No antigen is known for it.

The source material was PBMCs. The gene calls are TRBV5-6 and TRBJ2-1; 9 bases are a match to TRBD2. The clonotype comes from a woman between 25 and 40 years old in good health and CMV-seronegative. As DNA, the CDR3 is TGTGCCAGCAGCATTAGCGGGAGTCCCTACAATGAGCAGTTCTTC. Amino acids: CASSISGSPYNEQFF.